This TCR beta chain was sequenced for a study of control samples from healthy donors and cancer patients. CDR1 is SEHNR and CDR2 is FQNEAQ in the germline V gene (reference sequence). The CDR3 extends over 16 amino acids. V lost 0 bases and J lost 2, with 11 bases in between. TCRdb's table, derived via immunoSEQ multiplex PCR, lists solely in-frame clones and lacks some. Among some 28,000 clones listed, 70% to 85% were seen once. This chain connects TRBV7-9 to TRBJ1-5, with D hard to call. The sequence came from a man in his sixties with head and neck cancer. The sample comprised PBMCs. CDR3 amino acids: CASSLALGDGNQPQHF. The CDR3 DNA is TGTGCCAGCAGCTTAGCCTTAGGTGATGGCAATCAGCCCCAGCATTTT. Combining the CDR3 with reference TRBV7-9 and TRBJ1-5 gives the whole variable domain DTGVSQNPRHKITKRGQNVTFRCDPISEHNRLYWYRQTLGQGPEFLTYFQNEAQLEKSRLLSDRFSAERPKGSFSTLEIQRTEQGDSAMYLCASSLALGDGNQPQHFGDGTRLSIL.